The 29 T cell receptor beta chains below all came from one sample that was sequenced in a study of CD8 T cells in ankylosing spondylitis (dated by TCRdb to about 2017). What the research found in general, with its limitations: A TCR beta motif made up of eight or nine highly homologous amino acid variants appeared to be characteristic of blood from ankylosing spondylitis patients.

Antigen specificity for these receptors is unknown. Library creation used 5' RACE. Sequencing relied on an Illumina HiSeq 2500. TCRdb reran the public reads through fastp at Q25 and MiXCR, keeping productive beta chains. Rows merge per CDR3 protein into single entries with the most common DNA and genes. The sample table shows a few hundred thousand distinct CDR3 sequences, and 7% to 8% are seen once. The leading ten clones occupy 12% to 15% of the sample. What was sequenced was blood, either unsorted or a sorted T cell fraction (not recorded which). The receptors shown here come from a male donor with ankylosing spondylitis.

In this sample, this clonotype turned up many times. The CDR3 sequence: CASSLILLQPQHF. As DNA, the CDR3 is TGTGCCAGCAGTTTAATATTGCTTCAGCCCCAGCATTTT. V usage is TRBV12-3 or TRBV12-4 and J usage is TRBJ1-5; D is undetermined. Trimming left V 2 bases short and J 6 bases short, with 8 bases between. The CDR3 totals 13 residues.

This clonotype has ten or more counts. The chain combines TRBV4-2 with TRBJ1-1; D remains ambiguous. CDR3 length: 15 residues. The germline gives CDR1 LGHNA, CDR2 YNFKEQ. Trimming pared 0 bases from V and 5 bases from J, leaving 13 bases between. CDR3 in amino acids: CASSQDVKGGTEAFF. The CDR3 region has the DNA TGTGCCAGCAGCCAAGATGTGAAGGGAGGGACTGAAGCTTTCTTT.

The sample holds many counts of this clonotype. This chain uses TRBV6-1 with TRBJ2-3; D ambiguous. Trimming shortened V by 8 bases and J by 7 bases, and 10 bases separated the two germline ends. From germline, CDR1 is MNHNS and CDR2 SASEGT. The CDR3 runs 11 residues. DNA for the CDR3: TGTGCCAGCCTCACCGGGCATACGCAGTATTTT. Translation gives CASLTGHTQYF.

The rearrangement uses TRBV20-1 and TRBJ2-1; tentatively, D is TRBD2 (5 bases). This CDR3 comprises 17 residues. Trimming shortened V by 0 bases and J by 0 bases, and 15 bases separated the two germline ends. Germline V gene lookup returns CDR1 DFQATT and CDR2 SNEGSKA (reference sequence). CDR3 in amino acids: CSARDPLTGSSYNEQFF. CDR3 sequence (DNA): TGCAGTGCTAGAGATCCTCTCACGGGGAGCTCCTACAATGAGCAGTTCTTC.

This clonotype occurred many times. V usage is TRBV29-1 and J usage is TRBJ1-6; D uncertain. This CDR3 region has 12 residues. Germline V gene lookup returns CDR1 SQVTM and CDR2 ANQGSEA. The ends were cut back, 4 bases at V and 6 bases at J, with 7 bases in the middle. CDR3 protein: CSVGELNSPLHF. The CDR3 region has the DNA TGCAGCGTTGGGGAGCTTAATTCACCCCTCCACTTT.

There are a few counts of this clonotype. The V call is TRBV30, the J call TRBJ2-2; 9 nucleotides agree with TRBD1. In germline, CDR1 is GTSNPN, CDR2 SVGIG (reference sequence). Trimming at V came to 0 bases and at J to 2 bases, leaving 16 bases not matched to a gene. The CDR3 spans 20 residues. The CDR3 sequence: CAWSVLSLYTGGRNTGELFF. The DNA of the CDR3 is TGTGCCTGGAGTGTTCTCTCTCTTTACACAGGGGGCCGTAACACCGGGGAGCTGTTTTTT.

This clonotype was found many times. V and J are TRBV4-3 and TRBJ2-2; D is ambiguous. The CDR3 contains 17 residues. V was pared by 4 bases and J by 2 bases, with 17 bases between. Germline assignment: CDR1 LGHNA and CDR2 YSLEER. CDR3 sequence: CASSRLGYPGNTGELFF. The DNA for the CDR3 is TGCGCCAGCAGCCGCTTGGGGTATCCTGGAAACACCGGGGAGCTGTTTTTT.

The rearrangement joins TRBV10-2 to TRBJ1-2, with D possibly being TRBD1 (6 bases). The V end lost 10 bases, the J end lost 8 bases, and 11 bases lay between the germline ends. There are 10 residues in the CDR3. The germline V gene has CDR1 WSHSY and CDR2 SAAADI. CDR3 in amino acids: CATGADGYTF. The CDR3 coding sequence is TGCGCCACAGGGGCCGACGGCTACACCTTC.

Ten or more counts support this clonotype. Here the CDR3 reads CASSSWGRREAFF. The CDR3 nucleotides read TGTGCCAGCAGTTCCTGGGGGCGCAGGGAAGCTTTCTTT. The chain joins TRBV6-5 to TRBJ1-1; D may be TRBD1 (6 bases). The CDR3 contains 13 residues. The ends were cut back, 4 bases at V and 8 bases at J, with 14 bases in the middle. CDR1 and CDR2 from the germline V gene are MNHEY and SVGAGI.

This clonotype showed up many times. The chain recombines TRBV6-5 with TRBJ2-1; D is unresolved. Trimming stripped 2 bases from V and 0 bases from J, with 5 bases between. The CDR3 consists of 14 residues. Per the germline V gene, CDR1 is MNHEY and CDR2 is SVGAGI. CDR3 residues: CASSYMGSYNEQFF. CDR3 DNA sequence: TGTGCCAGCAGTTACATGGGCTCCTACAATGAGCAGTTCTTC.

Written as DNA, the CDR3 is TGTGCCAGTAGTATTGGGGGGGAGCAGTACTTC. Translating gives CASSIGGEQYF. The rearrangement joins TRBV19 to TRBJ2-7; weak D call: TRBD2 (6 bases). Between the trimmed V and J ends, which lost 3 bases and 7 bases, there was a span of 7 bases. Germline CDR1 reads LNHDA; CDR2 reads SQIVND (reference sequence). The CDR3 sequence is 11 residues long.

This clonotype was recorded at least ten times. The chain couples TRBV9 to TRBJ2-2; 11 nucleotides agree with TRBD1. CDR1 and CDR2 from the germline V gene are SGDLS and YYNGEE. Unmatched junction bases numbered 4, after V lost 4 bases and J lost 5 bases. CDR3 size: 15 residues. The CDR3 sequence is CASSSRDRGTGELFF. Written as DNA, the CDR3 is TGTGCCAGCAGCTCCCGGGACAGGGGGACCGGGGAGCTGTTTTTT.

The rearrangement uses TRBV11-2 and TRBJ2-7; D is unclear. The CDR3 runs 16 residues. Germline V gene lookup returns CDR1 SGHAT and CDR2 FQNNGV. V was trimmed by 1 base and J by 2 bases, leaving 15 bases between them. CDR3 loop: CASSLAGTGSTYEQYF. CDR3 DNA: TGTGCCAGCAGCTTAGCAGGTACGGGCTCAACCTACGAGCAGTACTTC. The variable domain in full, with the rest retrieved from reference TRBV11-2 and TRBJ2-7, is EAGVAQSPRYKIIEKRQSVAFWCNPISGHATLYWYQQILGQGPKLLIQFQNNGVVDDSQLPKDRFSAERLKGVDSTLKIQPAKLEDSAVYLCASSLAGTGSTYEQYFGPGTRLTVT.

The chain uses TRBV6-1 and TRBJ2-1, with D perhaps TRBD1 or TRBD2 (5 bases each). The CDR3 runs to 14 residues. Germline assignment: CDR1 MNHNS and CDR2 SASEGT. V was pared by 6 bases and J by 0 bases, with 9 bases between. CDR3 region: CASSGAFSYNEQFF. The DNA of the CDR3 is TGTGCCAGCAGCGGGGCTTTCTCCTACAATGAGCAGTTCTTC.

For this clonotype: A much larger clone differs by one base, so this may be a read error. DNA of the CDR3: TGTGCCAGCAGCTCGACAGTCAATCAGCCCCAGCATTTT. This codes for CASSSTVNQPQHF. J is TRBJ1-5 and V is TRBV7-8, with D possibly being TRBD1 (5 bases). Germline V gene lookup returns CDR1 SGHVS and CDR2 FQNEAQ. Trimming removed 4 bases at V and 3 bases at J, with 7 bases between. The CDR3 runs 13 residues.

In its sample, this clonotype was seen many times. This chain connects TRBV29-1 to TRBJ1-2; D remains unclear. From germline, CDR1 is SQVTM and CDR2 ANQGSEA. V dropped 4 bases and J dropped 13 bases, with 7 bases sitting between them. The CDR3 extends over 8 amino acids. The CDR3 coding sequence is TGCAGCGTTGGGCTCTCCACCTTC. It codes for CSVGLSTF.

This clonotype has a count of ten or more. This chain uses TRBV20-1 with TRBJ2-7; 8 nucleotides line up with TRBD2. CDR1 and CDR2 from the germline V gene are DFQATT and SNEGSKA (reference sequence). The CDR3 has 14 residues. V shed 6 bases, J shed 4 bases, and the junction held 11 bases outside the gene matches. The CDR3 spells CSAPGGASGYEQYF. CDR3 DNA sequence: TGCAGTGCGCCAGGTGGGGCTAGCGGGTACGAGCAGTACTTC.

The sample holds a few counts of this clonotype. CDR3 nucleotide sequence: TGCGCCAGCAGCTTGCCAGCGGGGAACACCTACGAGCAGTACTTC. This sequence encodes CASSLPAGNTYEQYF. The gene calls are TRBV5-1 and TRBJ2-7; 7 nucleotides line up with TRBD2. Losses at the gene ends were 1 base for V and 2 bases for J; bases not matched to a gene: 6. CDR1 SGHRS and CDR2 YFSETQ come from the germline V gene. The CDR3 is 15 residues long. The full variable domain, rest sourced from reference TRBV5-1 and TRBJ2-7, is KAGVTQTPRYLIKTRGQQVTLSCSPISGHRSVSWYQQTPGQGLQFLFEYFSETQRNKGNFPGRFSGRQFSNSRSEMNVSTLELGDSALYLCASSLPAGNTYEQYFGPGTRLTVT.

This clonotype was observed a few times. This chain uses TRBV28 with TRBJ2-7, with 7 bases lining up with TRBD2. From germline, CDR1 is MDHEN and CDR2 SYDVKM. This CDR3 has 16 amino acids. Trimming took 5 bases from V and 0 from J; bases not matched to a gene: 10. The CDR3 sequence: CASSNPWRESSYEQYF. Here the CDR3 DNA reads TGTGCCAGCAGTAACCCCTGGCGGGAGAGCTCCTACGAGCAGTACTTC.

This clonotype has only a few counts. V and J are TRBV7-2 and TRBJ1-1, with a possible D match to TRBD1 (6 bases). CDR1 SGHTA and CDR2 FQGNSA come from the germline V gene. The CDR3 length is 16 residues. V gave up 2 bases and J gave up 4 bases, with 17 bases separating them. The CDR3 here is CASSLTAFRGSTEAFF. For the CDR3, the DNA is TGTGCCAGCAGCTTAACCGCCTTCAGGGGAAGCACTGAAGCTTTCTTT.

This clonotype has ten or more counts. The chain is built from TRBV10-3 and TRBJ2-1; 10 bases are shared with TRBD2. CDR3 length: 15 residues. V was clipped by 2 bases and J by 9 bases; unmatched bases: 7. Germline values: CDR1 ENHRY, CDR2 SYGVKD. The CDR3 loop reads CAISEELAGEGEQFF. The CDR3 DNA sequence: TGTGCCATCAGTGAGGAGCTAGCGGGAGAGGGTGAGCAGTTCTTC.

This clonotype was recorded many times. This chain uses TRBV28 with TRBJ2-4, with D possibly TRBD2 on 5 matching bases. Germline V gives CDR1 MDHEN, CDR2 SYDVKM. The V end was cut by 5 bases, the J end by 7 bases, with 15 bases between. The CDR3 covers 14 residues. Here the CDR3 DNA reads TGTGCCAGCAGTCGCGGGCTGGGGATGAACATTCAGTACTTC. Its protein product is CASSRGLGMNIQYF.

In its sample, this clonotype was seen many times. CDR3 loop: CASSLSRGHIHEQYF. CDR3 nucleotide sequence: TGTGCCAGCAGCCTATCTCGAGGACACATCCACGAGCAGTACTTC. The chain combines TRBV7-2 with TRBJ2-7, with a possible D match to TRBD1 (5 bases). The germline V gene encodes CDR1 SGHTA and CDR2 FQGNSA. This CDR3 is built from 15 residues. V lost 5 bases and J 5 bases, leaving 19 bases between the germline ends.

This chain links TRBV23-1 with TRBJ2-3; D gene uncertain. TRBV23-1 is placed among ORFs of uncertain function. The V gene lost 9 bases and the J gene lost 4 bases, with 8 bases spanning the gap. The CDR3 sequence is 11 residues long. CDR3 loop: CASWAPDTQYF. CDR3 coding DNA: TGCGCCAGTTGGGCCCCAGATACGCAGTATTTT.

This clonotype was detected ten times or more. The chain carries TRBV27 and TRBJ2-7, with D perhaps matching TRBD1 (6 bases). The CDR3 sequence is 15 residues long. V lost 2 bases to trimming and J lost 0 bases, with 11 bases between them. Germline assignment: CDR1 MNHEY and CDR2 SMNVEV (reference sequence). The CDR3 is CASSLMDSSSYEQYF. CDR3 nucleotides: TGTGCCAGCAGTTTAATGGACAGTAGCTCCTACGAGCAGTACTTC.

There are many counts of this clonotype. The chain employs TRBV28 and TRBJ2-5; the D gene is possibly TRBD1 (6 bases). The germline V gene encodes CDR1 MDHEN and CDR2 SYDVKM. The CDR3 covers 11 residues. V shed 8 bases and J shed 10 bases, with 14 bases lying between them. This CDR3 reads CASSGMTGQYF. CDR3 nucleotides: TGTGCCAGCTCCGGAATGACAGGCCAGTACTTC. The variable domain in full, with the rest retrieved from reference TRBV28 and TRBJ2-5, is DVKVTQSSRYLVKRTGEKVFLECVQDMDHENMFWYRQDPGLGLRLIYFSYDVKMKEKGDIPEGYSVSREKKERFSLILESASTNQTSMYLCASSGMTGQYFGPGTRLLVL.

The rearrangement links TRBV4-1 to TRBJ1-5; D may be TRBD1 (5 bases). Germline CDR1 MGHRA, CDR2 YSYEKL. The CDR3 has 13 residues. V lost 1 base and J 6 bases, leaving 7 bases between the germline ends. The CDR3 bases are TGCGCCAGCAGCCAAGCGGGGCTTCAGCCCCAGCATTTT. Translating it yields CASSQAGLQPQHF.

This clonotype was detected many times. The chain recombines TRBV7-9 with TRBJ2-2; 7 bases align to TRBD2. Trimming took 2 bases from V and 4 from J; bases not matched to a gene: 7. The CDR3 contains 16 residues. Looked up from germline, CDR1 is SEHNR and CDR2 is FQNEAQ (reference sequence). Here the CDR3 DNA reads TGTGCCAGCAGCTTAAAATCGACGGGAGGCACCGGGGAGCTGTTTTTT. This translates into CASSLKSTGGTGELFF.

This clonotype was seen at least ten times. The chain recombines TRBV4-2 with TRBJ2-1; 14 bases map to TRBD2. Unmatched junction bases numbered 6, after V lost 1 base and J lost 7 bases. The CDR3 spans 17 residues. CDR1 and CDR2 (germline): LGHNA, YNFKEQ. CDR3 nucleotide sequence: TGTGCCAGCAGCCAAGGCCAGGGACTAGCGGGAGTGAATGAGCAGTTCTTC. Residues: CASSQGQGLAGVNEQFF.